The T cell receptor (beta chain) described here comes from a study of T cells in Graves' hyperthyroidism and ophthalmopathy. J lost 2 bases, V lost 1 base, and 3 bases had no gene match. CDR1 GTSNPN and CDR2 SVGIG come from the germline V gene (reference sequence). The CDR3 is 15 amino acids. Graves' hyperthyroidism was deemed stable given no ophthalmopathy progression within 18 months. RNA transcripts were the template for amplifying TCR beta CDR3 regions. First-round RT-PCR of the TCR CDR3 relied on the HTBI primer set. TCRdb passed the multiplex PCR reads through MiXCR, listing each CDR3 protein once. The sample carries about 510,000 distinct CDR3 sequences, 12% to 15% recorded once. This clonotype was detected many times. Its antigen is as yet unknown. Whole-study findings and limits: Blood also contained most expanded thyroid clonotypes above 0.001. The model predicted ophthalmopathy a median roughly 6.5 months before onset.

The V call is TRBV30, the J call TRBJ2-1; 9 bases match TRBD2. Source material: blood. This sequence was found in a woman aged 40 to 50 with Graves' hyperthyroidism. This CDR3 is CAWSGLAVTYNEQFF. The CDR3 bases are TGTGCCTGGAGTGGACTAGCGGTCACCTACAATGAGCAGTTCTTC.